The 9 T cell receptor beta chains given below trace back to one sample, sequenced in a study of CD8+ T cells in alopecia areata. After isolation, RNA underwent reverse transcription to generate cDNA as the sequencing template. TCRdb's copy holds only in-frame clones and misses some; the assay was immunoSEQ multiplex PCR. The sample lists 200,000 or so clones; around 62% were seen once. The source material was CD4+ T cells sorted from blood, sampled at week 0. These receptors came from a human donor with alopecia areata.

This clone was counted a few times. This specimen includes other DNA sequences encoding the same CDR3. The chain uses TRBV29-1 and TRBJ2-3; D not resolved. Trimming shortened V by 3 bases and J by 2 bases, and 9 bases separated the two germline ends. There are 13 residues in the CDR3. The germline CDR1 and CDR2 sequences are SQVTM and ANQGSEA. The CDR3 reads CSVERRLTDTQYF. The CDR3 DNA follows: TGCAGCGTTGAGCGGAGACTCACAGATACGCAGTATTTT.

This rearrangement joins TRBV29-1 to TRBJ2-3, with no clear D. The CDR3 has 13 residues. Per the germline V gene, CDR1 is SQVTM and CDR2 is ANQGSEA. Deletions cut 4 bases from V and 3 bases from J, with 11 bases between. The CDR3 region has the DNA TGCAGCGTTGCGACTCGCCAGACAGATACGCAGTATTTT. Amino acids: CSVATRQTDTQYF.

The chain joins TRBV7-2 to TRBJ2-7, with 7 bases lining up with TRBD2. The J segment lost 7 bases and the V segment lost 0 bases, leaving 9 bases of the junction unmatched. The CDR3 totals 15 residues. Germline lookup yields CDR1 SGHTA and CDR2 FQGNSA. The CDR3 bases are TGTGCCAGCAGCTTAGCGGGAGGGCCGGCTAGGGAGCAGTACTTC. It encodes CASSLAGGPAREQYF.

This rearrangement joins TRBV5-6 to TRBJ1-5; no definite D call. Trimming took off 0 bases at V and 1 base at J, with 5 bases between the two ends. This CDR3 has 14 residues. Germline loops: CDR1 SGHDT, CDR2 YYEEEE. The CDR3 sequence is CASSLDSSNQPQHF. The DNA for the CDR3 is TGTGCCAGCAGCTTGGATAGCAGCAATCAGCCCCAGCATTTT.

The rearrangement links TRBV9 to TRBJ2-6; D not certain. Germline V lookup: CDR1 SGDLS, CDR2 YYNGEE. This CDR3 has 16 amino acids. V lost 4 bases to trimming and J lost 1 base, with 12 bases between them. CDR3 bases: TGTGCCAGCAGCCCCTTATACACTTCTGGGGCCAACGTCCTGACTTTC. Its translation is CASSPLYTSGANVLTF.

This clone has more than one count but fewer than ten. The chain is built from TRBV6-6 and TRBJ1-1; TRBD1 aligns across 7 bases. Germline loops: CDR1 MNHNY, CDR2 SVGAGI (reference sequence). The CDR3 extends over 13 amino acids. With 0 bases clipped from V and 7 bases from J, the junction kept 2 bases outside the gene matches. The CDR3: CASSYSRGLEAFF. The CDR3 nucleotides read TGTGCCAGCAGTTACTCTAGGGGGCTTGAAGCTTTCTTT.

The V gene is TRBV30, the J gene TRBJ1-1; possibly TRBD1 for D (5 bases). The CDR3 runs to 15 residues. Trimming removed 0 bases from V and 0 bases from J, with 11 bases in between. Germline CDR1 and CDR2: GTSNPN and SVGIG (reference sequence). The CDR3 loop is CAWSVFWGMNTEAFF. The CDR3 bases are TGTGCCTGGAGTGTATTTTGGGGCATGAACACTGAAGCTTTCTTT.

The chain carries TRBV27 and TRBJ1-4; no firm D call. V was clipped by 5 bases and J by 0 bases, with 7 bases between them. Germline CDR1 MNHEY, CDR2 SMNVEV (reference sequence). The CDR3 runs to 14 residues. This CDR3 reads CASSPRATNEKLFF. Here the CDR3 DNA reads TGTGCCAGCAGTCCAAGAGCAACTAATGAAAAACTGTTTTTT.

This clone showed up just a few times. The chain couples TRBV6-5 to TRBJ2-7, with D unresolved. V was clipped by 7 bases and J by 1 base, with 14 bases between them. CDR1 and CDR2 (germline): MNHEY, SVGAGI. This CDR3 region has 14 residues. The CDR3: CASNAVWGSYEQYF. For the CDR3, the DNA is TGTGCCAGCAATGCGGTTTGGGGTTCCTACGAGCAGTACTTC.